The clone carrying this T cell receptor beta chain occurred many times. Its antigen is unidentified. This specimen belongs to a study of neurological immune-mediated disorders. Regarding the study as a whole: The repertoires of 18 of 34 multiple sclerosis patients were placed by phylogenetic grouping in a single related-CDR3 cluster, which may be a signature. The absence of any CDR3 amino acid sequence shared by expanded clones across subjects suggests that repertoires were private in all groups.

The team produced cDNA through 5'RACE using 10-nucleotide random UMIs. MiXCR was run by TCRdb on the 5' RACE reads, yielding one entry per CDR3 protein. The sample gives tens of thousands of distinct CDR3 sequences, about 3.3% of which show up once; around 8% is in the top ten. V lost 2 bases and J 2 bases, leaving 16 bases between the germline ends. Per germline, CDR1 SQVTM and CDR2 ANQGSEA. This CDR3 is 15 amino acids long. As to time point: longitudinal time-point 1 (baseline). Unsorted libraries were prepared from 2 million PBMCs held at -80 C. The chain links TRBV29-1 to TRBJ2-7; D possibly corresponds to TRBD1 (5 bases). The source material was PBMCs. The receptor was derived from a woman aged 55-75 years with multiple sclerosis. CDR3 sequence: CSVEIPGMGPYEQYF. Here the CDR3 DNA reads TGCAGCGTTGAAATTCCAGGGATGGGTCCCTACGAGCAGTACTTC.